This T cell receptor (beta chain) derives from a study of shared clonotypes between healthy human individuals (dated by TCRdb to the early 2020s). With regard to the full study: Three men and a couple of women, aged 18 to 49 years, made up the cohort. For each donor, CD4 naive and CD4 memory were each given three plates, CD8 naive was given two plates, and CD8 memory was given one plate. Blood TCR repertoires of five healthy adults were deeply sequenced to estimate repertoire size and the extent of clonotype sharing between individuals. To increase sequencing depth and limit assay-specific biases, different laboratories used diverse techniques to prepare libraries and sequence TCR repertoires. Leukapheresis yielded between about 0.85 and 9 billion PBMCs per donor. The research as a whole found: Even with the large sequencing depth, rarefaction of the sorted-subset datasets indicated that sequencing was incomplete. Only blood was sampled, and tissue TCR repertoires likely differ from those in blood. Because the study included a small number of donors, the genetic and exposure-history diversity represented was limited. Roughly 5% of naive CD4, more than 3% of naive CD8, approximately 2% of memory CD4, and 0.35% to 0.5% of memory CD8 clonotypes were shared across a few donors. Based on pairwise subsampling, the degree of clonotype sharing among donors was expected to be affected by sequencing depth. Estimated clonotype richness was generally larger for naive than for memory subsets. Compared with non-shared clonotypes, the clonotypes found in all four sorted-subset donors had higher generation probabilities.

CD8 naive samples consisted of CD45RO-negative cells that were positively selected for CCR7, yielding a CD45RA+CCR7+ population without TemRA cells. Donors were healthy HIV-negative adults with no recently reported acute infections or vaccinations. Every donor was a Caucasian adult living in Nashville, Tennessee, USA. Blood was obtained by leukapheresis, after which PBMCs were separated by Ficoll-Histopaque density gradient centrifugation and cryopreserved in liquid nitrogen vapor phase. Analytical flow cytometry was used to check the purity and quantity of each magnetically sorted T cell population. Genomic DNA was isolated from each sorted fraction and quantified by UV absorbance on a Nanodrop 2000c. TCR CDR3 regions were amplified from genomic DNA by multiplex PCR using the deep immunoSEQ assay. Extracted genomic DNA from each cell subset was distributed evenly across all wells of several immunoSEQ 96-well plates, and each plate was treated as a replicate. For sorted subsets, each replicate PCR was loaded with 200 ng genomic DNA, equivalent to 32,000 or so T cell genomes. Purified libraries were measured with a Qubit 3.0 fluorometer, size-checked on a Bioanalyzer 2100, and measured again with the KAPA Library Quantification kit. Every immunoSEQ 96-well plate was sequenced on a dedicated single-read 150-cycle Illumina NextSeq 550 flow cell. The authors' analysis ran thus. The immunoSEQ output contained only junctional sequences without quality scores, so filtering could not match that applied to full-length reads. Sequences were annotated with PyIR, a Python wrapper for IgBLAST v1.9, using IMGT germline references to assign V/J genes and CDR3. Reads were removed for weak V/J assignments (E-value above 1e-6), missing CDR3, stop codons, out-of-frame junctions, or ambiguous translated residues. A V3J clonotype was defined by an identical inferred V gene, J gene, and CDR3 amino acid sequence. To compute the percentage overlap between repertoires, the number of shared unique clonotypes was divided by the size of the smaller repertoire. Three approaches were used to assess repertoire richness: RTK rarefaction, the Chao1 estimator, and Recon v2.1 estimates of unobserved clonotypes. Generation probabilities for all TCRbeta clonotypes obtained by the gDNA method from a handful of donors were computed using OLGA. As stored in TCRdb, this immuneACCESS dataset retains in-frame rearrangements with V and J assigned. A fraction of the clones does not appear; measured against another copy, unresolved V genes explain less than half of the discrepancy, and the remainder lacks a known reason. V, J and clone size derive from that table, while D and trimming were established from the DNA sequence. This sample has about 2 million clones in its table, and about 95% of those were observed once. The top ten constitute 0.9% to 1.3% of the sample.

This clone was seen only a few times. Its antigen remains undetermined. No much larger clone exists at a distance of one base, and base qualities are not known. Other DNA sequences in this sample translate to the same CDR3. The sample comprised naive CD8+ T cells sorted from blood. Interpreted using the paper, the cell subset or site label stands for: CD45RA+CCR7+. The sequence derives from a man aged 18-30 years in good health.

The CDR3 sequence is CASSPGDTEAFF. The DNA is as follows: TGTGCCAGCAGCCCTGGGGACACTGAAGCTTTCTTT. The chain is made from TRBV13 and TRBJ1-1, with no reliable assignment of the D segment. The V and J ends are trimmed by 5 bases and 3 bases, leaving 7 bases between them. The germline V gene encodes CDR1 PRHDT and CDR2 FYEKMQ (reference sequence). Including the terminal cysteine and phenylalanine, the CDR3 comprises 12 residues. The retained sequence is limited to the CDR3, 36 bases, with the frame set at the first base.